This T cell receptor (beta chain) was captured by sequencing in a study of a mutant IDH1 vaccine in newly diagnosed glioma. Whole-study context: Among treated patients, approximately 60% were male and approximately 40% female, and mean age was approximately 40 years.

Germline CDR1 SQVTM, CDR2 ANQGSEA. This CDR3 has 14 amino acids. Between the trimmed V and J ends, which lost 7 bases and 4 bases, there was a span of 19 bases. Assay used: immunoSEQ multiplex PCR; TCRdb lists only in-frame clones, some missing. The sample shows 70,000 or so clones, 83% of them seen only once. Specified time point: baseline, week 1 (first vaccination visit). Specified treatment: pre-vaccination baseline after standard-of-care therapy. This sample comprised peripheral blood mononuclear cells (PBMCs), obtained from a glioma patient treated with radiotherapy, temozolomide or both. The V gene is TRBV29-1, the J gene TRBJ1-2, with a weak D call TRBD1 (6 bases). The receptor comes from a woman in her late teens or twenties with glioma. Some clones in this sample may be carry-over from other donors' samples. The CDR3 protein is CSAISGGAGYGYTF. CDR3 DNA: TGCAGCGCCATCTCCGGGGGCGCTGGCTATGGCTACACCTTC.